What follows is one T cell receptor beta chain and its context. In the authors' workflow: Nucleated cell counts were estimated from reference gene primer amplification. The table came from immunoSEQ multiplex PCR; TCRdb's copy has only in-frame clones and leaves some out. V, J and clone size derive from that table, while D and trimming were established from the DNA sequence. The repertoire includes roughly 140,000 clones, around nine tenths of them detected once, and 3.5% to 4.5% sits in the top ten. The sample originates from a study of blood T cell repertoires in COVID-19. Study-level information: Samples representing acute and convalescent COVID-19 were sourced from the United States, Italy and Spain. PBMCs, B-cell-depleted T cells, or T cells were the source of the cDNA or gDNA that made up the material.

CDR1 and CDR2 from the germline V gene are SGDLS and YYNGEE. CDR3 length: 15 amino acids. After removal of 3 bases from V and 6 bases from J, the junction contained 4 bases not matched to a gene. The sequencing input was peripheral blood. The source is a woman aged 40-49 years with acute or convalescent COVID-19. The V call is TRBV9, the J call TRBJ1-5; 12 nucleotides agree with TRBD1. The CDR3 here is CASSEGQGAFQPQHF. The CDR3 DNA follows: TGTGCCAGCAGCGAGGGACAGGGGGCGTTTCAGCCCCAGCATTTT. Filled out from reference TRBV9 and TRBJ1-5, the complete variable domain reads DSGVTQTPKHLITATGQRVTLRCSPRSGDLSVYWYQQSLDQGLQFLIQYYNGEERAKGNILERFSAQQFPDLHSELNLSSLELGDSALYFCASSEGQGAFQPQHFGDGTRLSIL.